Listed below are T cell receptor beta chains from one sample, sequenced in a study of CD8 T cells in ankylosing spondylitis. MiXCR was run by TCRdb on the 5' RACE reads, yielding one entry per CDR3 protein. The repertoire holds approximately 100,000 distinct CDR3 sequences, with 20% to 30% as singletons. The sample comprised synovial fluid, either unsorted or a sorted T cell fraction (not recorded which). These receptors came from a male donor with ankylosing spondylitis. Both conserved end residues are part of each CDR3. D genes are given only for firm matches. Size is omitted from some rows. Given values are once, few, many or a class for expanded clones.

NA,TRBV20-1,few,TRBJ1-4,CSVPAAGAGTEKLFF,TGCAGTGTCCCGGCGGCCGGGGCAGGGACAGAAAAACTGTTTTTT
NA,TRBV5-1,NA,TRBJ2-3,CASSLALEGNTQYF,TGCGCCAGCAGCTTGGCTCTCGAAGGAAATACGCAGTATTTT
TRBD1,TRBV6-5,many,TRBJ2-1,CASSSLDRGNNEQFF,TGTGCCAGCAGTTCCTTGGACAGGGGGAACAATGAGCAGTTCTTC
TRBD2,TRBV20-1,few,TRBJ2-3,CSAREPSGSADTQYF,TGCAGTGCTAGAGAGCCTAGCGGGAGTGCAGATACGCAGTATTTT
TRBD2,TRBV5-1,NA,TRBJ2-1,CASSARTSGRFYNEQFF,TGCGCCAGCAGCGCCCGGACTAGCGGGAGGTTTTACAATGAGCAGTTCTTC
NA,TRBV7-6,few,TRBJ2-3,CASSFGGEGDTQYF,TGTGCCAGCAGCTTTGGGGGAGAGGGAGATACGCAGTATTTT
NA,TRBV11-3,NA,TRBJ2-1,CASSLDGNPSYNEQFF,TGTGCCAGCAGCTTAGACGGGAATCCTTCCTACAATGAGCAGTTCTTC
NA,TRBV7-2,NA,TRBJ1-6,CASSLGQRGSPLHF,TGTGCCAGCAGCTTAGGACAGAGGGGTTCACCCCTCCACTTT
NA,TRBV7-2,many,TRBJ2-5,CASSLAQGVQTQYF,TGTGCCAGCAGCTTAGCACAGGGCGTTCAGACCCAGTACTTC
TRBD2,TRBV7-9,NA,TRBJ2-2,CASSRGWTSENTGELFF,TGTGCCAGCAGCAGAGGATGGACTAGCGAGAACACCGGGGAGCTGTTTTTT
NA,TRBV5-1,few,TRBJ2-5,CASSLGSEETQYF,TGCGCCAGCAGCTTAGGCAGCGAAGAGACCCAGTACTTC
NA,TRBV7-8,many,TRBJ2-3,CASSLAEAQTQYF,TGTGCCAGCAGCTTAGCGGAGGCGCAAACGCAGTATTTT
NA,TRBV11-2,many,TRBJ2-3,CASSPLRYGPTDTQYF,TGTGCCAGCAGCCCCCTCCGCTATGGGCCCACAGATACGCAGTATTTT
NA,TRBV3-1,few,TRBJ2-5,CASTTGEVETQYF,TGTGCCAGCACTACAGGGGAGGTAGAGACCCAGTACTTC
NA,TRBV29-1,NA,TRBJ1-5,CSVAHNTGSNQPQHF,TGCAGCGTTGCGCACAATACAGGTAGCAATCAGCCCCAGCATTTT
NA,TRBV6-2/TRBV6-3,NA,TRBJ1-4,CASITRQRTTNEKLFF,TGTGCCAGCATTACAAGACAGAGGACAACTAATGAAAAACTGTTTTTT
TRBD2,TRBV12-3/TRBV12-4,NA,TRBJ2-7,CASRRGAGAYEQYF,TGTGCCAGCAGACGCGGAGCGGGGGCCTACGAGCAGTACTTC
NA,TRBV11-2,few,TRBJ2-6,CASSPDWISGANVLTF,TGTGCCAGCAGCCCCGACTGGATCTCTGGGGCCAACGTCCTGACTTTC
NA,TRBV11-3,NA,TRBJ2-1,CASSFAGPHNEQFF,TGTGCCAGCAGCTTCGCCGGACCCCACAATGAGCAGTTCTTC